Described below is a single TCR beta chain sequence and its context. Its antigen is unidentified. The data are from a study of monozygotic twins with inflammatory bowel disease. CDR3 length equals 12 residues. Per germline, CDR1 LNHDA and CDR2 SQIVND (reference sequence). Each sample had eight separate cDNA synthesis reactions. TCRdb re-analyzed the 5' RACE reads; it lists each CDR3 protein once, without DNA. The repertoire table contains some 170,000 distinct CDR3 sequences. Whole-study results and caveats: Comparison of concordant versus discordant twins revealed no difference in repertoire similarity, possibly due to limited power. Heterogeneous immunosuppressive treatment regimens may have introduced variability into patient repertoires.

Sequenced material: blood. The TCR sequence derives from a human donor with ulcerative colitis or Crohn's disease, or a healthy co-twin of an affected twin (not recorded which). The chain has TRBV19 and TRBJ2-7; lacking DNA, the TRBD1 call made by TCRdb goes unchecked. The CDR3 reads CASSDRGYEQYF.